This paragraph reports one T cell receptor (beta chain). This entry comes from a study of blood T cells in healthy people across ages. Each sample had at least 6 million PBMCs isolated. Primed by a sample-barcoded 5' primer and a J-beta primer mix, a second PCR proceeded for about 6 to 12 cycles. All cDNA molecules were each tagged by a template-switch adaptor with 12 random nucleotides. TCRdb passed the 5' RACE reads through MiXCR, listing each CDR3 protein once. The data contain some 900,000 distinct CDR3 sequences, 48% of them singletons. V dropped 5 bases and J dropped 3; count of bases not matched to a gene: 4. Looked up from germline, CDR1 is SQVTM and CDR2 is ANQGSEA. This CDR3 has 14 residues.

V gene TRBV29-1 combines with J gene TRBJ2-3, with 11 bases lining up with TRBD2. The source material was blood. The TCR originated in a man under 40 in good health. CDR3 region: CSVNSGRATDTQYF. Here the CDR3 DNA reads TGCAGCGTTAATAGCGGGAGGGCGACAGATACGCAGTATTTT.